A single sample gave rise to the 27 T cell receptor beta chains below, sequenced in a study of CXCR3-negative and CXCR3-positive naive CD8 T cells. General study results and limits: Naive cells with CXCR3 showed TRB CDR3s that were more hydrophobic than those in CXCR3-negative naive cells.

Their antigen targets remain unknown. The TRB libraries of cDNA were built by UMI-labeled 5' RACE. From the 5' RACE reads, TCRdb lists one entry per CDR3 protein and no DNA. Found here are tens of thousands of distinct CDR3 sequences; the top ten clones hold 0.5% to 0.55%. The specimen sequenced was naive CXCR3+ CD8+ T cells from blood. Subset here: CD45RO-CCR7+CD27+CD95- naive CD8+ T cells expressing CXCR3 (TNR3+). These receptors were taken from a human donor in good health. Some clones in this sample may be carry-over from other donors' samples.

This chain's CDR3 is CASSRQGETQYF. The chain is built from TRBV7-9 and TRBJ2-5; checking the TCRdb D call of TRBD1 is not possible without DNA. The CDR3 has 12 residues. CDR1 and CDR2 from the germline V gene are SEHNR and FQNEAQ (reference sequence).

The chain employs TRBV7-3 and TRBJ2-1; the D gene TCRdb calls, TRBD2, cannot be checked with no DNA. Looked up from germline, CDR1 is SGHTA and CDR2 is FQGTGA. CDR3 length equals 15 residues. The CDR3: CASSFSGGVYNEQFF. Variable domain in full (rest from reference TRBV7-3 and TRBJ2-1): GAGVSQTPSNKVTEKGKYVELRCDPISGHTALYWYRQSLGQGPEFLIYFQGTGAADDSGLPNDRFFAVRPEGSVSTLKIQRTERGDSAVYLCASSFSGGVYNEQFFGPGTRLTVL.

The chain carries TRBV7-8 and TRBJ2-7; absent DNA, TCRdb's TRBD2 call cannot be checked. Looked up from germline, CDR1 is SGHVS and CDR2 is FQNEAQ. The CDR3 has 14 residues. CDR3: CASSFGGVVDEQYF.

This chain joins TRBV7-2 and TRBJ1-1; TCRdb indicates TRBD1, and absent DNA this call remains unverified. CDR3 length equals 14 residues. The germline gives CDR1 SGHTA, CDR2 FQGNSA. The CDR3 sequence: CASSSDGANTEAFF.

This chain uses TRBV11-2 with TRBJ1-2. Germline V gene data show CDR1 as SGHAT and CDR2 as FQNNGV. This CDR3 has 16 amino acids. The CDR3 sequence is CASSPDSRSFLYGYTF.

The rearrangement uses TRBV5-6 and TRBJ2-1; TCRdb gives TRBD2 as the D gene, but with no DNA this cannot be confirmed. Germline V lookup: CDR1 SGHDT, CDR2 YYEEEE. The CDR3 runs 17 residues. The CDR3 here is CASSLGPYLLADREQFF. Combining the CDR3 with reference TRBV5-6 and TRBJ2-1 gives the whole variable domain DAGVTQSPTHLIKTRGQQVTLRCSPKSGHDTVSWYQQALGQGPQFIFQYYEEEERQRGNFPDRFSGHQFPNYSSELNVNALLLGDSALYLCASSLGPYLLADREQFFGPGTRLTVL.

This chain uses TRBV21-1 with TRBJ2-2; TCRdb proposes TRBD1, but this gene call is untestable without DNA. TRBV21-1 is tagged as a pseudogene. The length of the CDR3 is 17 residues. CDR3 residues: CASSDFTGTGDSGELFF.

In terms of frequency, this clonotype is medium-sized (0.01 to 0.1%). The chain employs TRBV10-1 and TRBJ1-1; TCRdb reports TRBD1, a call that lacks DNA to check it against. CDR3 length equals 14 residues. Germline assignment: CDR1 WNHNN and CDR2 SYGVQD (reference sequence). This chain's CDR3 is CASSEPGEGTEAFF.

The rearrangement links TRBV4-3 to TRBJ2-1; TCRdb proposes TRBD2, but this gene call is untestable without DNA. The CDR3 sequence is 16 residues long. CDR1 LGHNA and CDR2 YSLEER come from the germline V gene. The chain's CDR3 is CASSQDLRGGGNEQFF.

The chain uses TRBV28 and TRBJ1-1; TCRdb outputs TRBD1, but without DNA this stays unchecked. This CDR3 has 14 amino acids. CDR1 and CDR2 from the germline V gene are MDHEN and SYDVKM. The CDR3 protein is CASTETGLRTEAFF.

The V call is TRBV7-9, the J call TRBJ1-2; TCRdb picks TRBD1, but there is no DNA to check that call. From germline, CDR1 is SEHNR and CDR2 FQNEAQ (reference sequence). The CDR3 extends over 14 amino acids. CDR3: CASLQTGDPWGYTF.

V usage is TRBV29-1 and J usage is TRBJ2-7; as DNA is missing, the TRBD1 call by TCRdb cannot be tested. CDR3 length equals 13 residues. CDR1 and CDR2 from the germline V gene are SQVTM and ANQGSEA. CDR3 sequence: CSVAPQDSYEQYF.

CDR3: CASSVGADYGYTF. The chain is built from TRBV9 and TRBJ1-2. The CDR3 is 13 residues long. Germline V CDR1 and CDR2: SGDLS, YYNGEE.

The chain links TRBV29-1 to TRBJ2-3; the TRBD2 assignment by TCRdb is unverifiable without DNA. The germline V gene encodes CDR1 SQVTM and CDR2 ANQGSEA. The CDR3 has 14 amino acids. The CDR3 region is CSVVLAGGKDTQYF.

The chain is built from TRBV4-3 and TRBJ2-1; the TCRdb D gene call, TRBD2, has no DNA to confirm it. The V gene's germline CDR1 is LGHNA and CDR2 YSLEER. The CDR3 is 15 amino acids. CDR3 sequence reads: CATSQGEGRYNEQFF.

The V call is TRBV2, the J call TRBJ2-5; the D gene TCRdb calls, TRBD2, cannot be checked with no DNA. This CDR3 region has 16 residues. Germline CDR1 is SNHLY and CDR2 is FYNNEI. The CDR3 loop is CASSVTSGGNFETQYF.

The rearrangement joins TRBV4-3 to TRBJ2-5; the D call of TRBD1 rests on TCRdb alone, since no DNA is present to check it. Germline V gives CDR1 LGHNA, CDR2 YSLEER. The CDR3 length is 16 residues. CDR3 region: CASSREPGQPSETQYF.

This chain uses TRBV29-1 with TRBJ1-3; TCRdb calls TRBD1, which cannot be checked without DNA. The germline V gene has CDR1 SQVTM and CDR2 ANQGSEA. There are 13 residues in the CDR3. CDR3 sequence reads: CSAGPNSGNTIYF.

This sequence joins TRBV11-1 and TRBJ2-1; TCRdb calls TRBD1, which cannot be checked without DNA. The CDR3 runs to 14 residues. Germline V gives CDR1 SGHAT, CDR2 FQDESV (reference sequence). This CDR3 reads CASSHPGPNNEQFF.

V is TRBV29-1 and J is TRBJ2-3; absent DNA, TCRdb's TRBD1 call cannot be checked. The CDR3 runs to 15 residues. Germline V gene lookup returns CDR1 SQVTM and CDR2 ANQGSEA. CDR3 in amino acids: CSVEDSALQADTQYF.

The chain couples TRBV19 to TRBJ2-7. The CDR3 totals 13 residues. In germline, CDR1 is LNHDA, CDR2 SQIVND (reference sequence). The CDR3 region is CASSTDSYYEQYF.

This sequence joins TRBV11-2 and TRBJ2-7; lacking DNA, the TRBD1 call made by TCRdb goes unchecked. This CDR3 is 14 amino acids long. Germline lookup yields CDR1 SGHAT and CDR2 FQNNGV. The CDR3: CASSLDQGTHEQYF.

The chain has TRBV20-1 and TRBJ2-7; the D call from TCRdb, TRBD1, cannot be confirmed without DNA. Germline V gene sequence: CDR1 DFQATT, CDR2 SNEGSKA (reference sequence). The CDR3 has 15 residues. The CDR3 sequence: CSARDLDSMTYEQYF.

The genes are TRBV20-1 and TRBJ1-1. Germline assignment: CDR1 DFQATT and CDR2 SNEGSKA (reference sequence). CDR3 length equals 13 residues. CDR3 sequence reads: CSARLMEGTEAFF.

The chain is built from TRBV10-3 and TRBJ2-5. This CDR3 is 14 amino acids long. CDR1 and CDR2 (germline): ENHRY, SYGVKD. CDR3 amino acids: CAISEPTLQETQYF.

The gene calls are TRBV6-2 or TRBV6-3 and TRBJ1-1. The CDR3 has 14 residues. Germline V gene sequence: CDR1 MNHEY, CDR2 SVGEGT. CDR3 loop: CASSRTPSNTEAFF.

The gene calls are TRBV29-1 and TRBJ2-1; TCRdb outputs TRBD2, but without DNA this stays unchecked. The CDR3 length is 13 residues. Looked up from germline, CDR1 is SQVTM and CDR2 is ANQGSEA. The CDR3 is CSVDIVSADEQFF.